This T cell receptor (beta chain) was captured in a study of blood T cell repertoires in COVID-19. Study details: Sources were T cells, B-cell-depleted T cells, or PBMCs; the material itself was cDNA or gDNA.

A remark on this clone: Additional DNA sequences in this sample encode the identical CDR3.

In the original workflow: Reference gene primer amplification gave estimated nucleated cell counts. The assay was immunoSEQ multiplex PCR, and TCRdb's table has in-frame clones only and misses some. D and trimming were read from the DNA, whereas the V and J calls and clone size are those reported in that table. The sample carries 80,000 to 100,000 clones, under 80% recorded once. V was shortened by 6 bases and J by 2 bases, with 11 bases between the two germline ends. The CDR3 has 12 residues. Germline CDR1 SQVTM, CDR2 ANQGSEA. Enrollment of patients from Seattle took place during active infection, with longitudinal follow-up.

This chain joins TRBV29-1 and TRBJ2-7; D may be TRBD2 (7 bases). The origin of this receptor is a man in his 70s with COVID-19, enrolled during active disease. Sequencing used peripheral blood. The DNA of the CDR3 is TGCAGCGTAGGGGGGGGCGCCTACGAGCAGTACTTC. Amino acids: CSVGGGAYEQYF.